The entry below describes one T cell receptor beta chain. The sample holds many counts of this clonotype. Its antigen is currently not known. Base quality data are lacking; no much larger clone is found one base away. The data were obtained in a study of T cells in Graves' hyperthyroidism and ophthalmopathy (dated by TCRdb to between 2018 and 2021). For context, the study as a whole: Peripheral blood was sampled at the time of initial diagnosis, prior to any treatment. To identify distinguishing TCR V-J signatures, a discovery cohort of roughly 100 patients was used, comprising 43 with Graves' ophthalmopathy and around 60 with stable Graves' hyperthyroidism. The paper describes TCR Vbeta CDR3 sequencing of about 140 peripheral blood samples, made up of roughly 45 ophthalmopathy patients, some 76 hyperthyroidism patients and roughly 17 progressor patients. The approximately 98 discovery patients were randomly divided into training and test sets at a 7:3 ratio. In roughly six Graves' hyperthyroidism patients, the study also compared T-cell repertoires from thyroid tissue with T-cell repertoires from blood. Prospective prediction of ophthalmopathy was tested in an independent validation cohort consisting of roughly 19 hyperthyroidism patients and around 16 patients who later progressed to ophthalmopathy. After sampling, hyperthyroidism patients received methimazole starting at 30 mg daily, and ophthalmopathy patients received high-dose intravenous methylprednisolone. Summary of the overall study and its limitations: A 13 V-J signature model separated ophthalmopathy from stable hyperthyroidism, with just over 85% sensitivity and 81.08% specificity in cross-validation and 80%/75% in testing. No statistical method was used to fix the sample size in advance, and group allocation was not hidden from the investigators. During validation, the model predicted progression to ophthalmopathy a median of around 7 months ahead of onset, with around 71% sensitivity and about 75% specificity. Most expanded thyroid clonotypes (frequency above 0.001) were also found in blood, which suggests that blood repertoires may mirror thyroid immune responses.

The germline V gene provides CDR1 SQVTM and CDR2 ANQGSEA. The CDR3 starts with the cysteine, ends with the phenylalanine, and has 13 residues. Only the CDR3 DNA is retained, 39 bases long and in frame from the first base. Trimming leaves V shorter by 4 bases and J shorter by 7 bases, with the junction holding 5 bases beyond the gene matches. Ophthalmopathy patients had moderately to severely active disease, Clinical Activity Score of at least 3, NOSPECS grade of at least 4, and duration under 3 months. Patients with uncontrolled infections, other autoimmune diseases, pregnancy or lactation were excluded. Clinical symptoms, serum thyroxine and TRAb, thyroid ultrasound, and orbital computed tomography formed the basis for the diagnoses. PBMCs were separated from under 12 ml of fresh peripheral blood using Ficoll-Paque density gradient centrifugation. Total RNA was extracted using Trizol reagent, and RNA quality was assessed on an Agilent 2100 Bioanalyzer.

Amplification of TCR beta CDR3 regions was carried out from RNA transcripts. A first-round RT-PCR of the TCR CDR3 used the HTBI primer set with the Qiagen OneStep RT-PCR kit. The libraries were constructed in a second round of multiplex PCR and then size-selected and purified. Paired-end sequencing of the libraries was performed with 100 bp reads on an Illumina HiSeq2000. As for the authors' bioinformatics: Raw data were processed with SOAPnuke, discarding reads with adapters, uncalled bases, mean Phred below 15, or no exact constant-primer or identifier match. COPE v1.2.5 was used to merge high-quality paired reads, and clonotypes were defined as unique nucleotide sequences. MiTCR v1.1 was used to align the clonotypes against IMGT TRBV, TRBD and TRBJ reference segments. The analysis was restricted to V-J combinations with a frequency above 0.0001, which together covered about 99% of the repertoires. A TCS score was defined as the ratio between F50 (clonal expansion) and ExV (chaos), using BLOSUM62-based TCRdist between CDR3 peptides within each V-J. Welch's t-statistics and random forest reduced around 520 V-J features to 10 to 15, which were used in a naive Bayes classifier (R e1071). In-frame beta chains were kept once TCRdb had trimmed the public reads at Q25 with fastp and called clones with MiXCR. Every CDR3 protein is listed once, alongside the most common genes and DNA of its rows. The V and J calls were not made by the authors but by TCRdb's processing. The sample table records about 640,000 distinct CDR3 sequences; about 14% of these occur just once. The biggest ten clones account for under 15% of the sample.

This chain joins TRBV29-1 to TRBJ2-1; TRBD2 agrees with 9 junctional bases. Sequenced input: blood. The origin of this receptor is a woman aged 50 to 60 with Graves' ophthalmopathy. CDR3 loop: CSVGASGINEQFF. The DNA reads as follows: TGCAGCGTTGGGGCTAGCGGGATAAATGAGCAGTTCTTC.